The clone carrying this T cell receptor beta chain was seen at least ten times. Genomic DNA was employed as the template in profiling TCR beta VDJ and CDR3. TCRdb re-derived calls from the reads in MiXCR, one entry per CDR3 protein. Counted here are under 75,000 distinct CDR3 sequences, almost 55% occurring once; the ten biggest clones make up about 8.9%. The CDR3 has 14 amino acids. Germline assignment: CDR1 SEHNR and CDR2 FQNEAQ (reference sequence). V gave up 5 bases and J gave up 5 bases; unmatched junction bases: 4. These data come from a study of CD8+CD57+ T cells in acquired aplastic anemia. The overall study: Average DNA yield from sorted CD4+ and CD8+ cells was approximately 3 ug.

The sequence was obtained from a human donor in good health, serving as a control. The chain carries TRBV7-9 and TRBJ2-2, with 8 bases matching TRBD1. Sequencing input: sorted CD4+, CD8+, or CD8+CD57+ T cells (not recorded which) from PBMCs. CDR3: CASSPTGVTGELFF. Written as DNA, the CDR3 is TGTGCCAGCAGCCCGACAGGGGTTACCGGGGAGCTGTTTTTT.